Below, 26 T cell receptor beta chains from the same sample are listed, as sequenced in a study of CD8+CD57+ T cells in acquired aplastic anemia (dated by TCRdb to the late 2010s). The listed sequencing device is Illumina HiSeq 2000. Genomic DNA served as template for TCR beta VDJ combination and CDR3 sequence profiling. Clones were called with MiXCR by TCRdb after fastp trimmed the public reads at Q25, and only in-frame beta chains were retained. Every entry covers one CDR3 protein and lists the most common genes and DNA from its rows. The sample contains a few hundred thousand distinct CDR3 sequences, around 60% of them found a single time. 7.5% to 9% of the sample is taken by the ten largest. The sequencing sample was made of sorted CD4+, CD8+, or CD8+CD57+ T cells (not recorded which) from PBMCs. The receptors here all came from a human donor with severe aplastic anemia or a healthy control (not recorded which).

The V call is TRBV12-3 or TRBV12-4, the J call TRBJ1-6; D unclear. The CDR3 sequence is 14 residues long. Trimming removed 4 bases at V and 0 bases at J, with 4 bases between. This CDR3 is CASSSSSYNSPLHF. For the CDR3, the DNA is TGTGCCAGCAGTTCCAGCTCCTATAATTCACCCCTCCACTTT.

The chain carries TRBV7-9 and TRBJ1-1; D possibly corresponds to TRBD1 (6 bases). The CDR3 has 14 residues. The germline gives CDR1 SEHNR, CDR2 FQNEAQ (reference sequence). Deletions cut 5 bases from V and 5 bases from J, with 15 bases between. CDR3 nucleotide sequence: TGTGCCAGCAGCCCGGCGGGGGCAAGAACTGAAGCTTTCTTT. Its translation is CASSPAGARTEAFF.

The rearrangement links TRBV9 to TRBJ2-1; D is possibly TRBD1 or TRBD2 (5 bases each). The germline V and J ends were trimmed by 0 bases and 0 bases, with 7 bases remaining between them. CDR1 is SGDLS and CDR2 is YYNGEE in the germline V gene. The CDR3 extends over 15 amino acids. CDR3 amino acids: CASSVEGTSYNEQFF. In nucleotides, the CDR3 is TGTGCCAGCAGCGTAGAAGGGACCTCCTACAATGAGCAGTTCTTC.

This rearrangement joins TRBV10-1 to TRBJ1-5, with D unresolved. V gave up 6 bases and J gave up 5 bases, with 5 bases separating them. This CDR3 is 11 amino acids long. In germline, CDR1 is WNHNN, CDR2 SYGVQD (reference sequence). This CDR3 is CASSDDQPQHF. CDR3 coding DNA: TGCGCCAGCAGCGACGATCAGCCCCAGCATTTT.

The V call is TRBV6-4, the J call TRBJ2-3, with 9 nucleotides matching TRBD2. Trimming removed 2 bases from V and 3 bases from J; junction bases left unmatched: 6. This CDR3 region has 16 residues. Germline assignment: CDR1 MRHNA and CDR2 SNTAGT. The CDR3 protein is CASSDSGTSSTDTQYF. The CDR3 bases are TGTGCCAGCAGTGACAGCGGGACTAGCAGTACAGATACGCAGTATTTT.

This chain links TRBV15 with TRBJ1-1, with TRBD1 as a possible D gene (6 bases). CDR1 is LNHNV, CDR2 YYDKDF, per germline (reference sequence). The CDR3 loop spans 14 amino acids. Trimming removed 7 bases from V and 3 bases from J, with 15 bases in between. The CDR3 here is CATTQGSGDTEAFF. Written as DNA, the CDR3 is TGTGCCACCACCCAGGGGAGTGGGGACACTGAAGCTTTCTTT.

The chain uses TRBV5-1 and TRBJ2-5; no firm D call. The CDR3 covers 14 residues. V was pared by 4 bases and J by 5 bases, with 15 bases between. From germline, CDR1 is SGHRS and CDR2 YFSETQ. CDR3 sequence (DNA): TGCGCCAGCAGCCCGGAATCAGTTTGGGAGACCCAGTACTTC. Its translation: CASSPESVWETQYF.

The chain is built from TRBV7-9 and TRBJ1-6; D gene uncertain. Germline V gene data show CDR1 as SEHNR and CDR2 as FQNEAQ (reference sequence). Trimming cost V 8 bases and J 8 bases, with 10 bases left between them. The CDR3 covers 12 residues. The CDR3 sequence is CASAIVDSPLHF. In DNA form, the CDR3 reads TGTGCCAGCGCTATTGTGGATTCACCCCTCCACTTT.

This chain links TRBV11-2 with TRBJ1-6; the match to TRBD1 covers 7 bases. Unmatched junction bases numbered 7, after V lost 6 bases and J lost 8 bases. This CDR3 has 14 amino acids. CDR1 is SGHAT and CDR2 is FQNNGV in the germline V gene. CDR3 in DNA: TGTGCCAGCAGTTCTCGGACAGGTTATTCACCCCTCCACTTT. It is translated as CASSSRTGYSPLHF.

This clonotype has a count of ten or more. Written as DNA, the CDR3 is TGTGCCAGCAGTTACTCGACGGATTCCTACGAGCAGTACTTC. Translation: CASSYSTDSYEQYF. The chain recombines TRBV6-2 or TRBV6-3 with TRBJ2-7; D is undetermined. The V gene lost 0 bases and the J gene lost 1 base, with 7 bases spanning the gap. CDR1 and CDR2 (germline): MNHEY, SVGEGT. The CDR3 covers 14 residues.

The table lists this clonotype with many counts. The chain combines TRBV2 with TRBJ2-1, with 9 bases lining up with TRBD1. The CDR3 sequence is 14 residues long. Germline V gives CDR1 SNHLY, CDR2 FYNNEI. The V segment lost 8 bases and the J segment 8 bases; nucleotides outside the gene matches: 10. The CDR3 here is CASLWTGETYEQFF. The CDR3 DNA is TGTGCCAGCCTATGGACAGGGGAAACATATGAGCAGTTCTTC.

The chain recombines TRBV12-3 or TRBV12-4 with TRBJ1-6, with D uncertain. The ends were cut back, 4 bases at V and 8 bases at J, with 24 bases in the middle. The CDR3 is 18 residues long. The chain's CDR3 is CASSSPPGSLYGDSPLHF. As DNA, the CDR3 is TGTGCCAGCAGTTCCCCGCCGGGGTCCTTATACGGGGATTCACCCCTCCACTTT.

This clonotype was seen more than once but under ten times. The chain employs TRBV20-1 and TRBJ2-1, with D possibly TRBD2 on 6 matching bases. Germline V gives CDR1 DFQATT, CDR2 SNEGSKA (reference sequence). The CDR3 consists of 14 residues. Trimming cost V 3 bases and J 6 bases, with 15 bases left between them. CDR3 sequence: CSARGGPGPNEQFF. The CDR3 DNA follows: TGCAGTGCTAGGGGGGGACCGGGCCCCAATGAGCAGTTCTTC.

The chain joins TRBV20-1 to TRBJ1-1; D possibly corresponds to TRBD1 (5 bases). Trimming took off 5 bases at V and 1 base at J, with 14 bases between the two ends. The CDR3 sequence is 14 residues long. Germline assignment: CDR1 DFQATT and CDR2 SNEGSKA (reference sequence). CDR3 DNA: TGCAGTGCTCGTATTGGTGGGGGGAACACTGAAGCTTTCTTT. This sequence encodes CSARIGGGNTEAFF.

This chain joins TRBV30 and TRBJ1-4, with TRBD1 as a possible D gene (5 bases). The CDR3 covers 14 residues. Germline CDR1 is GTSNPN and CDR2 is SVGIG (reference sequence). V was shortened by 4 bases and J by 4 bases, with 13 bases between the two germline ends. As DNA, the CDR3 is TGTGCCTGGACTTCCGGGGCCCGTAATGAAAAACTGTTTTTT. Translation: CAWTSGARNEKLFF.

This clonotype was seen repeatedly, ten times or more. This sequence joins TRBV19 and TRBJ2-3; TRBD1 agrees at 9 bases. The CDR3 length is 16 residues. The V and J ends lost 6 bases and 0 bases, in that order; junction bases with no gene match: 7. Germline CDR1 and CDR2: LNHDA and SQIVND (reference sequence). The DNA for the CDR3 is TGTGCCAGTAGCCGGACAGGGGCGGGGAGCACAGATACGCAGTATTTT. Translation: CASSRTGAGSTDTQYF.

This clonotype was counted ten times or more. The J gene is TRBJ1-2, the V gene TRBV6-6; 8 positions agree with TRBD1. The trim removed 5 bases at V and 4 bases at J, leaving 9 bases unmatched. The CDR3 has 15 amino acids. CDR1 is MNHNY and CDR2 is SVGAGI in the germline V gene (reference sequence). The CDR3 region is CASSLGTGEGYGYTF. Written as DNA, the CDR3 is TGTGCCAGCAGTCTTGGGACAGGCGAAGGCTATGGCTACACCTTC.

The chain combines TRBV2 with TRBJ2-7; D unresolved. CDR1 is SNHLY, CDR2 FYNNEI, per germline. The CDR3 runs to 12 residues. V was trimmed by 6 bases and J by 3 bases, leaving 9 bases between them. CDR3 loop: CASSHALYEQYF. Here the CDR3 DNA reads TGTGCCAGCAGCCATGCCCTCTACGAGCAGTACTTC.

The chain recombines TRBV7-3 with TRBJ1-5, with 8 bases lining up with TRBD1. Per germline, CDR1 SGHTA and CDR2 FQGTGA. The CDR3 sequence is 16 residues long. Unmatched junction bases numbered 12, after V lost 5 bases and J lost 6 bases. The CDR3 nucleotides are TGTGCCAGCAGCGCGCGGACAGGGCGCAAGGGTCAGCCCCAGCATTTT. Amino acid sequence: CASSARTGRKGQPQHF.

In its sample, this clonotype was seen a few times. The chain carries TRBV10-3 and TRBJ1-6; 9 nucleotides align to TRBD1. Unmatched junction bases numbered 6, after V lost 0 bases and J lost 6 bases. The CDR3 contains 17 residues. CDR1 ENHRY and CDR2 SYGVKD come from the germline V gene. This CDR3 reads CAISESIPGQGNSPLHF. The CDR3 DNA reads TGTGCCATCAGTGAGTCGATACCGGGACAGGGTAATTCACCCCTCCACTTT.

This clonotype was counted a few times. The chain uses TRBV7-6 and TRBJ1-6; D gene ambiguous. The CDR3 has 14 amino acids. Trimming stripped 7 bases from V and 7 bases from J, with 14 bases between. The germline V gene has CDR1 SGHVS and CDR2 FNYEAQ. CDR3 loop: CASTSREGNSPLHF. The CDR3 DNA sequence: TGTGCCAGCACCTCCCGGGAGGGAAATTCACCCCTCCACTTT.

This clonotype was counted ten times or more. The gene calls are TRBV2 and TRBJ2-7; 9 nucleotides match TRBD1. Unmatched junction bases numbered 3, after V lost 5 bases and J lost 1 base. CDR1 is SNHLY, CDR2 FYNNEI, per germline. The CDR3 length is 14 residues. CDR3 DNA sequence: TGTGCCAGCAGTTTACAGGGGGCGTCCTACGAGCAGTACTTC. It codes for CASSLQGASYEQYF.

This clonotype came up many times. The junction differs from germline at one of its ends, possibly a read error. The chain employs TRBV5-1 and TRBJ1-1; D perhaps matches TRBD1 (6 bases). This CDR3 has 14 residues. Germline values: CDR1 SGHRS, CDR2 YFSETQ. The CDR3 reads CASSFGTLNPEAFF. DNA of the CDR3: TGCGCCAGCAGCTTTGGGACACTGAACCCTGAAGCTTTCTTT.

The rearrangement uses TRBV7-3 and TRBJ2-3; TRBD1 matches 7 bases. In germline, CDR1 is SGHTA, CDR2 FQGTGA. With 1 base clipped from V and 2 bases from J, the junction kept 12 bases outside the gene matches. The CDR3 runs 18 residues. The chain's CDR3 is CASSLNARTGPSTDTQYF. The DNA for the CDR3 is TGTGCCAGCAGCTTAAACGCCCGGACAGGACCTTCCACAGATACGCAGTATTTT.

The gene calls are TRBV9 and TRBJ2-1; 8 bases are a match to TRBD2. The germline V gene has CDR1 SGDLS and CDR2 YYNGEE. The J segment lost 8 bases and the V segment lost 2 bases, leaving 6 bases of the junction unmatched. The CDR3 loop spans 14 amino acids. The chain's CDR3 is CASSVGAGVDEQFF. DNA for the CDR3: TGTGCCAGCAGCGTGGGAGCGGGGGTAGATGAGCAGTTCTTC.

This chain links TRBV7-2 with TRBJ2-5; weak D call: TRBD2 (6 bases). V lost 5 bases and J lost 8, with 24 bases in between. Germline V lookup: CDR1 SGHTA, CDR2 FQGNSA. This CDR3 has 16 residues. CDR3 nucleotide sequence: TGTGCCAGCAGCCCCACAGGAGGTAGCGGAGTCCTAACCCAGTACTTC. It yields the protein CASSPTGGSGVLTQYF.